This T cell receptor (beta chain) came from a study of blood T cells in healthy people across ages. A word on this clonotype: Antigen unknown. A read error is possible here, since a much larger clone lies one base away.

Per-sample yields of isolated PBMCs were at least 6.5 million. The CDR3 extends over 15 amino acids. Germline CDR1 is MNHEY and CDR2 is SVGAGI. Between the trimmed V and J ends, which lost 7 bases and 2 bases, there was a span of 18 bases. Overall study results and limits: Unsorted PBMC input precluded a conclusive naive versus antigen-experienced comparison.

A second PCR, run for about 6 to 12 cycles, used a sample-barcoded 5' primer plus a J-beta primer mix. A template-switch adaptor with 12 random nucleotides tagged each cDNA molecule. TCRdb re-derived calls from the 5' RACE reads in MiXCR, one entry per CDR3 protein. The sample includes a few hundred thousand distinct CDR3 sequences, about 49% of them seen just once. This chain links TRBV6-5 with TRBJ2-7; D is perhaps TRBD2 (6 bases). Sequenced material: blood. This receptor was obtained from a man between 60 and 75 years old in good health. CDR3 coding DNA: TGTGCCAGCACTCCCGGGGGATCGAGCCCCTACGAGCAGTACTTC. This encodes CASTPGGSSPYEQYF.